The 26 T cell receptor beta chains listed next were all sequenced from one sample in a study of shared clonotypes between healthy human individuals (dated by TCRdb to about 2020). Libraries were made using the immunoSEQ multiplex PCR assay. Entries here come from immuneACCESS through TCRdb and include only in-frame sequences with V and J called. Some clones fail to appear in such tables; in the studies checked, an unresolved V gene covers under half of the shortfall, and the cause of the remainder is unknown. Recorded for this sample are more than 150,000 clones; 66% of them occurred a single time. Jointly, the top ten make up roughly a tenth of the sample. The specimen sequenced was memory CD4+ T cells sorted from blood. The cell subset or site label of this sample denotes: CD45RA-negative fraction. Every receptor here comes from a man aged 25-45 years in good health.

The rearrangement links TRBV2 to TRBJ2-5; D unclear. The CDR3 contains 12 residues. V was pared by 3 bases and J by 1 base, with 3 bases between. Germline values: CDR1 SNHLY, CDR2 FYNNEI. Here the CDR3 reads CASSDAQETQYF. For the CDR3, the DNA is TGTGCCAGCAGTGACGCCCAAGAGACCCAGTACTTC.

This chain links TRBV7-2 with TRBJ2-3, with TRBD2 matching over 12 bases. There are 16 residues in the CDR3. From germline, CDR1 is SGHTA and CDR2 FQGNSA. Trimming cost V 4 bases and J 1 base; bases outside gene matches: 3. The CDR3 nucleotides are TGTGCCAGCAGCTCCCGACTAGCGGGAGGCACAGATACGCAGTATTTT. This sequence encodes CASSSRLAGGTDTQYF.

The V and J genes are TRBV2 and TRBJ2-1, with 14 nucleotides matching TRBD2. Trimming at V came to 4 bases and at J to 2 bases, leaving 7 bases not matched to a gene. The CDR3 has 18 amino acids. Germline V lookup: CDR1 SNHLY, CDR2 FYNNEI. This chain's CDR3 is CASSGGRLAGGAYNEQFF. CDR3 nucleotide sequence: TGTGCCAGCAGTGGGGGAAGACTAGCGGGAGGGGCCTACAATGAGCAGTTCTTC.

This chain links TRBV11-2 with TRBJ1-1, with D possibly being TRBD1 (5 bases). The CDR3 runs 15 residues. Trimming took off 5 bases at V and 0 bases at J, with 13 bases between the two ends. Germline CDR1 is SGHAT and CDR2 is FQNNGV. The DNA of the CDR3 is TGTGCCAGCAGCCTCAACTCGGGGGTGAACACTGAAGCTTTCTTT. Translating gives CASSLNSGVNTEAFF.

The J gene is TRBJ1-1, the V gene TRBV6-1; D unresolved. The CDR3 totals 13 residues. CDR1 MNHNS and CDR2 SASEGT come from the germline V gene. Trimming removed 8 bases from V and 4 bases from J, with 14 bases in between. The CDR3 loop reads CASVLQRSTEAFF. The CDR3 region has the DNA TGTGCCAGCGTGCTACAGCGGAGCACTGAAGCTTTCTTT.

The V call is TRBV25-1, the J call TRBJ1-3; D possibly corresponds to TRBD1 (5 bases). With 8 bases removed from V and 2 bases from J, the gap between germline ends came to 10 bases. The CDR3 loop spans 13 amino acids. Per the germline V gene, CDR1 is MGHDK and CDR2 is SYGVNS. The CDR3 DNA is TGTGCCAGCGCAGGGAGCGCTGGAAACACCATATATTTT. Translation: CASAGSAGNTIYF.

V is TRBV7-6 and J is TRBJ1-4; D may be TRBD1 (6 bases). This CDR3 spans 16 amino acids. The germline CDR1 and CDR2 sequences are SGHVS and FNYEAQ. Trimming took off 3 bases at V and 2 bases at J, with 13 bases between the two ends. CDR3 sequence: CASSFEQGSTNEKLFF. For the CDR3, the DNA is TGTGCCAGCAGCTTCGAACAGGGCTCGACTAATGAAAAACTGTTTTTT.

J is TRBJ1-1 and V is TRBV19; TRBD1 matches 8 bases. In germline, CDR1 is LNHDA, CDR2 SQIVND (reference sequence). The CDR3 contains 12 residues. V lost 5 bases, J lost 10 bases, and 6 bases stayed unmatched. CDR3: CASSPGQGRAFF. CDR3 coding DNA: TGTGCCAGTAGTCCCGGACAGGGCCGAGCTTTCTTT.

The V and J genes are TRBV5-1 and TRBJ1-1; 11 bases map to TRBD1. This CDR3 has 16 residues. Germline CDR1 and CDR2: SGHRS and YFSETQ. The V segment lost 3 bases and the J segment 1 base; nucleotides outside the gene matches: 5. The CDR3 region has the DNA TGCGCCAGCAGCTCCGGACAGGGGGCGACGAACACTGAAGCTTTCTTT. It yields the protein CASSSGQGATNTEAFF.

This clone was counted between two and nine times. The chain combines TRBV7-8 with TRBJ2-3, with 10 positions matching TRBD2. V lost 5 bases to trimming and J lost 2 bases; unmatched junction nucleotides: 4. CDR1 is SGHVS and CDR2 is FQNEAQ in the germline V gene. This CDR3 has 15 amino acids. CDR3 loop: CASSTTSGTTDTQYF. The CDR3 DNA follows: TGTGCCAGCAGCACTACTAGCGGGACCACAGATACGCAGTATTTT.

The chain recombines TRBV5-1 with TRBJ2-2, with TRBD1 matching over 7 bases. The CDR3 sequence is 15 residues long. Unmatched junction bases numbered 6, after V lost 7 bases and J lost 0 bases. Germline V gene data show CDR1 as SGHRS and CDR2 as YFSETQ. The DNA for the CDR3 is TGCGCCAGCTACTACGGACAGGCGAACACCGGGGAGCTGTTTTTT. Its translation is CASYYGQANTGELFF.

This chain connects TRBV18 to TRBJ1-2; D not resolved. V lost 5 bases to trimming and J lost 5 bases, with 12 bases between them. Germline V gives CDR1 KGHSH, CDR2 LQKENI. There are 13 residues in the CDR3. This chain's CDR3 is CASSSKEWYGYTF. The CDR3 nucleotides read TGTGCCAGCTCAAGCAAGGAATGGTATGGCTACACCTTC.

This clone was seen a few times. The gene calls are TRBV6-1 and TRBJ2-5; no definite D call. V lost 2 bases, J lost 0 bases, and 4 bases lay in between. The germline V gene has CDR1 MNHNS and CDR2 SASEGT. The CDR3 loop spans 13 amino acids. CDR3 sequence reads: CASSEMYQETQYF. CDR3 nucleotides: TGTGCCAGCAGTGAAATGTACCAAGAGACCCAGTACTTC.

Details on this clone: This specimen includes other DNA sequences encoding the same CDR3. V and J are TRBV11-2 and TRBJ2-3, with D perhaps TRBD2 (5 bases). From germline, CDR1 is SGHAT and CDR2 FQNNGV. This CDR3 spans 15 amino acids. V lost 1 base to trimming and J lost 4 bases, with 12 bases between them. CDR3 bases: TGTGCCAGCAGCTTAGGGGGTCTGGGAGCAGATACGCAGTATTTT. It yields the protein CASSLGGLGADTQYF.

This chain links TRBV7-2 with TRBJ1-2; D ambiguous. There are 13 residues in the CDR3. From germline, CDR1 is SGHTA and CDR2 FQGNSA. Trimming took 2 bases from V and 8 from J, leaving 12 bases between them. CDR3: CASSLHTFGGYTF. The CDR3 bases are TGTGCCAGCAGCTTACACACATTCGGGGGCTACACCTTC. Full variable domain (outside the CDR3, taken from reference TRBV7-2 and TRBJ1-2): GAGVSQSPSNKVTEKGKDVELRCDPISGHTALYWYRQSLGQGLEFLIYFQGNSAPDKSGLPSDRFSAERTGGSVSTLTIQRTQQEDSAVYLCASSLHTFGGYTFGSGTRLTVV.

The rearrangement links TRBV5-4 to TRBJ2-1; TRBD2 agrees at 12 bases. V dropped 3 bases and J dropped 10; count of bases not matched to a gene: 11. CDR3 size: 16 residues. Germline V CDR1 and CDR2: SGHNT, YYREEE (reference sequence). DNA for the CDR3: TGTGCCAGCAGCTCCACCGGGACTAGCGGGTACTGGGAGCAGTTCTTC. Amino acid sequence: CASSSTGTSGYWEQFF.

The chain joins TRBV5-8 to TRBJ1-4; no clear D. Trimming stripped 5 bases from V and 8 bases from J, with 19 bases between. CDR3 length: 15 amino acids. Germline assignment: CDR1 SGHTS and CDR2 YDEGEE. The CDR3: CASRPARTAGEKLFF. CDR3 nucleotide sequence: TGTGCCAGCAGACCCGCCCGGACCGCGGGAGAAAAACTGTTTTTT.

The rearrangement joins TRBV5-6 to TRBJ1-2; D not resolved. V was clipped by 1 base and J by 8 bases, with 9 bases between them. This CDR3 has 12 residues. CDR1 is SGHDT and CDR2 is YYEEEE in the germline V gene. The CDR3 sequence: CASSLNLEGYTF. The DNA for the CDR3 is TGTGCCAGCAGCTTGAATCTGGAGGGCTACACCTTC.

This clone appeared a few times. The genes are TRBV7-9 and TRBJ2-1; TRBD1 matches at 8 bases. Germline CDR1 is SEHNR and CDR2 is FQNEAQ (reference sequence). This CDR3 is built from 16 residues. Trimming took 3 bases from V and 5 from J; bases not matched to a gene: 9. The CDR3 nucleotides read TGTGCCAGCAGCTTTCTGGACAGGGTGGAGGACAATGAGCAGTTCTTC. This translates into CASSFLDRVEDNEQFF.

The chain has TRBV5-1 and TRBJ2-5; D is ambiguous. In germline, CDR1 is SGHRS, CDR2 YFSETQ. V lost 4 bases, J lost 9 bases, and 13 bases lay in between. The CDR3 loop spans 12 amino acids. In DNA, the CDR3 is TGCGCCAGCAGCACAGACCAAGGGCCCCAGTACTTC. It yields the protein CASSTDQGPQYF.

In the case of this clone: A junction boundary mismatches the germline segment, possibly from a read error. The chain is built from TRBV28 and TRBJ2-7; 9 bases are shared with TRBD1. The germline V gene encodes CDR1 MDHEN and CDR2 SYDVKM. The CDR3 is made up of 11 amino acids. As DNA, the CDR3 is TGCATGACAGGGGGCTCCTACGAGCAGTACTTC. Its translation is CMTGGSYEQYF.

With respect to this clone: The sample contains more than one DNA sequence encoding this CDR3. The rearrangement uses TRBV5-1 and TRBJ2-1; D is unresolved. Trimming removed 1 base from V and 0 bases from J, with 8 bases in between. CDR1 and CDR2 from the germline V gene are SGHRS and YFSETQ. CDR3 length: 15 residues. CDR3 sequence reads: CASSLRPSSYNEQFF. Written as DNA, the CDR3 is TGCGCCAGCAGCTTGAGACCGAGCTCCTACAATGAGCAGTTCTTC.

A few counts support this clone. The chain combines TRBV5-4 with TRBJ2-1; 7 positions match TRBD2. Trimming cost V 4 bases and J 1 base; bases outside gene matches: 14. The CDR3 consists of 18 residues. CDR1 and CDR2 (germline): SGHNT, YYREEE (reference sequence). The CDR3 protein is CASSRSAAGGSSYNEQFF. The CDR3 region has the DNA TGTGCCAGCAGCCGTTCGGCAGCTGGCGGGAGTTCCTACAATGAGCAGTTCTTC. Full variable domain (remainder filled in from reference TRBV5-4 and TRBJ2-1): ETGVTQSPTHLIKTRGQQVTLRCSSQSGHNTVSWYQQALGQGPQFIFQYYREEENGRGNFPPRFSGLQFPNYSSELNVNALELDDSALYLCASSRSAAGGSSYNEQFFGPGTRLTVL.

This chain joins TRBV9 and TRBJ2-1, with D perhaps assigned TRBD1 or TRBD2 (6 bases each). The CDR3 totals 14 residues. V was trimmed by 0 bases and J by 10 bases, leaving 14 bases between them. Germline V gives CDR1 SGDLS, CDR2 YYNGEE. CDR3 coding DNA: TGTGCCAGCAGCGTAGGCGGGACCACAGGGGAGCAGTTCTTC. This codes for CASSVGGTTGEQFF.

The chain links TRBV4-2 to TRBJ2-1, with D possibly being TRBD1 or TRBD2 (5 bases each). Germline V CDR1 and CDR2: LGHNA, YNFKEQ. CDR3 size: 15 residues. The V end lost 0 bases, the J end lost 7 bases, and 13 bases lay between the germline ends. The DNA of the CDR3 is TGTGCCAGCAGCCAAGAATTCGGGGACGAGAATGAGCAGTTCTTC. This encodes CASSQEFGDENEQFF.

The chain recombines TRBV11-2 with TRBJ1-2; D is possibly TRBD1 (5 bases). Germline V gene sequence: CDR1 SGHAT, CDR2 FQNNGV. The CDR3 contains 13 residues. Trimming shortened V by 5 bases and J by 2 bases, and 9 bases separated the two germline ends. The CDR3: CASSPDRNYGYTF. The CDR3 bases are TGTGCCAGCAGCCCCGACAGAAACTATGGCTACACCTTC.